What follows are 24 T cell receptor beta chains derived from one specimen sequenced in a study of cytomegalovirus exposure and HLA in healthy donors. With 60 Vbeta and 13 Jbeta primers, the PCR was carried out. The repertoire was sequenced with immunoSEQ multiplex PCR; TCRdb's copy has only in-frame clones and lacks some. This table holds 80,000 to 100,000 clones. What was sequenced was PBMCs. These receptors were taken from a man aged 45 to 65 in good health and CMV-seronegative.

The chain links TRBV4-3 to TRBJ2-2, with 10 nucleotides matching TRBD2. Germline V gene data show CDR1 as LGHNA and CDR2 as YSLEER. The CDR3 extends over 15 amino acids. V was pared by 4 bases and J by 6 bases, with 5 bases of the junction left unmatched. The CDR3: CASSPLGTSAGELFF. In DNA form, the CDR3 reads TGCGCCAGCAGCCCACTAGGGACTAGCGCCGGGGAGCTGTTTTTT.

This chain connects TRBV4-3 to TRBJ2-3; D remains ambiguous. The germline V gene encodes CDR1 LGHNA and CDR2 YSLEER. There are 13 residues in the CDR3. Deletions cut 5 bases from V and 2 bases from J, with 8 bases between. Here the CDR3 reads CASSNLLTDTQYF. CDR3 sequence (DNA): TGCGCCAGCAGCAACTTACTCACAGATACGCAGTATTTT.

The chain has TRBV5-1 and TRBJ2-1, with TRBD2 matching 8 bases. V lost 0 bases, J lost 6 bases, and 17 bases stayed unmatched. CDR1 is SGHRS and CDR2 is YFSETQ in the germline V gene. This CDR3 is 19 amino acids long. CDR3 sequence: CASSLDSGGEWVLINEQFF. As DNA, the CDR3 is TGCGCCAGCAGCTTGGACTCGGGGGGGGAGTGGGTTCTCATCAATGAGCAGTTCTTC.

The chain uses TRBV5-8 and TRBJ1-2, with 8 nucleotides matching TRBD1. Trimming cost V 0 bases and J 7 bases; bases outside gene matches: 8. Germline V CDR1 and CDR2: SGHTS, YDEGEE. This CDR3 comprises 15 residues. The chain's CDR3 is CASSLGDRGRAGYTF. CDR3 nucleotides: TGTGCCAGCAGCTTGGGAGACAGGGGAAGGGCTGGCTACACCTTC.

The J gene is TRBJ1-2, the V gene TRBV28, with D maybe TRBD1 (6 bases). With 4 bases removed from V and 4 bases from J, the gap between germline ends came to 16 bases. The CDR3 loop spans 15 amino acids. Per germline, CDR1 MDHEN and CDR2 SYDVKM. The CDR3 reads CASSYQGSQGYGYTF. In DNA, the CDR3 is TGTGCCAGCAGTTATCAGGGGTCTCAGGGCTATGGCTACACCTTC.

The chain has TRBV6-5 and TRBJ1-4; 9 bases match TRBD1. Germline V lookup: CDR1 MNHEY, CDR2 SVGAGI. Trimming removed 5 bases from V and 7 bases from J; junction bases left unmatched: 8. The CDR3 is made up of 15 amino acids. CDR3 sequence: CASSLRTGVAEKLFF. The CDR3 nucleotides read TGTGCCAGCAGTCTAAGGACAGGGGTGGCTGAAAAACTGTTTTTT.

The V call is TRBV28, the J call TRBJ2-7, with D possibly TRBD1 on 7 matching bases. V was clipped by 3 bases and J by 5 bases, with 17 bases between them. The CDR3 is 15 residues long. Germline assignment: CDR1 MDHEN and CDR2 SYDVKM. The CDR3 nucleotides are TGTGCCAGCAGTTTTATCCGGTCCAGGGGGGACGAGCAGTACTTC. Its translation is CASSFIRSRGDEQYF.

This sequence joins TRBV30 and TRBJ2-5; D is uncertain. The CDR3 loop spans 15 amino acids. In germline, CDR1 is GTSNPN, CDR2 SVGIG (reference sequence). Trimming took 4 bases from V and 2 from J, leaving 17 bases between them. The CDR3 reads CAWKKKLFGQETQYF. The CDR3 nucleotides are TGTGCCTGGAAGAAAAAGTTGTTCGGTCAAGAGACCCAGTACTTC.

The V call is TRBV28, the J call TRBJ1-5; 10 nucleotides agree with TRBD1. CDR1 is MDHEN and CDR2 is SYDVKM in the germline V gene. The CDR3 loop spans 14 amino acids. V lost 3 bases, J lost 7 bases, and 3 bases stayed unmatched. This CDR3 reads CASSFVTGGQPQHF. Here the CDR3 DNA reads TGTGCCAGCAGTTTCGTGACAGGGGGCCAGCCCCAGCATTTT. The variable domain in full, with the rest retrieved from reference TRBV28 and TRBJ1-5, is DVKVTQSSRYLVKRTGEKVFLECVQDMDHENMFWYRQDPGLGLRLIYFSYDVKMKEKGDIPEGYSVSREKKERFSLILESASTNQTSMYLCASSFVTGGQPQHFGDGTRLSIL.

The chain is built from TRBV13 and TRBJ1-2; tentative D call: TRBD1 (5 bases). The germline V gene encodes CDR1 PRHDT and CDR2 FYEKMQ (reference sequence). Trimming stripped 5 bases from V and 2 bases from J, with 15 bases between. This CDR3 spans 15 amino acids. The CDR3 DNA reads TGTGCCAGCAGCCCCCGGGCAGGGAGGAACTATGGCTACACCTTC. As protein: CASSPRAGRNYGYTF. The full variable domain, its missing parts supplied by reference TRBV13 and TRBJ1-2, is AAGVIQSPRHLIKEKRETATLKCYPIPRHDTVYWYQQGPGQDPQFLISFYEKMQSDKGSIPDRFSAQQFSDYHSELNMSSLELGDSALYFCASSPRAGRNYGYTFGSGTRLTVV.

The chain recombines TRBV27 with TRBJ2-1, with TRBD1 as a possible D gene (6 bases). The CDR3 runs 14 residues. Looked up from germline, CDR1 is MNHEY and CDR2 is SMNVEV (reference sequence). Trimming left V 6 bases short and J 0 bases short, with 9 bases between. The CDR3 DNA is TGTGCCAGCAGGAACAGGGACTCCTACAATGAGCAGTTCTTC. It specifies CASRNRDSYNEQFF.

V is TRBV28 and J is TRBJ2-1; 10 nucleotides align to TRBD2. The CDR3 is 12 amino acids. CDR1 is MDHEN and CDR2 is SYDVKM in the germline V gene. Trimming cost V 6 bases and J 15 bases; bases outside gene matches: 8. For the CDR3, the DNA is TGTGCCAGCAGGAAGCGGGGGGGCGTAGCGTTCTTC. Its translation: CASRKRGGVAFF.

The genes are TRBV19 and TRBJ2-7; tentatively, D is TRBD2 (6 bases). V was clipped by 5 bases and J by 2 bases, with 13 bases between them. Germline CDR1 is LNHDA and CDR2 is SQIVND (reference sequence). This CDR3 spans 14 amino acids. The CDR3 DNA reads TGTGCCAGTAGTGACCAAGCGGGTACCTACGAGCAGTACTTC. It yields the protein CASSDQAGTYEQYF.

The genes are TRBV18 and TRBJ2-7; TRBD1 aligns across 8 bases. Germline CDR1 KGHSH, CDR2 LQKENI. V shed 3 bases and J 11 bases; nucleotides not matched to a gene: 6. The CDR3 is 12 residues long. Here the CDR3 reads CASSPQDRVEYF. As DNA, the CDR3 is TGTGCCAGCTCACCTCAGGACAGGGTCGAGTACTTC.

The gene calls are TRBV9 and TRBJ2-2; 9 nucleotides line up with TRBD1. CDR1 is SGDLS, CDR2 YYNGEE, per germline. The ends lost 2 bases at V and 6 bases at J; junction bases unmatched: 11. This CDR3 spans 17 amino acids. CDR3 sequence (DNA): TGTGCCAGCAGCGTCGAGGGGGGACAGGGTGGGTCCGGGGAGCTGTTTTTT. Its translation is CASSVEGGQGGSGELFF.

This CDR3 reads CASSPWTTQGENSPLHF. The CDR3 DNA sequence: TGTGCCAGCAGCCCCTGGACGACACAGGGGGAGAATTCACCCCTCCACTTT. V and J are TRBV7-6 and TRBJ1-6; 8 bases fit TRBD1. Unmatched junction bases numbered 13, after V lost 5 bases and J lost 7 bases. Germline V gene data show CDR1 as SGHVS and CDR2 as FNYEAQ. The CDR3 consists of 17 residues. Drawing the rest from reference TRBV7-6 and TRBJ1-6, the complete variable domain is GAGVSQSPRYKVTKRGQDVALRCDPISGHVSLYWYRQALGQGPEFLTYFNYEAQQDKSGLPNDRFSAERPEGSISTLTIQRTEQRDSAMYRCASSPWTTQGENSPLHFGNGTRLTVT.

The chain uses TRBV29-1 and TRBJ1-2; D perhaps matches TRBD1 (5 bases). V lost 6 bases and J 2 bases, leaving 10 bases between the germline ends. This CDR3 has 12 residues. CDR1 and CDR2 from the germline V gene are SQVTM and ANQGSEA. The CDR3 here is CSVLTDNYGYTF. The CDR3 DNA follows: TGCAGCGTCCTGACAGACAACTATGGCTACACCTTC.

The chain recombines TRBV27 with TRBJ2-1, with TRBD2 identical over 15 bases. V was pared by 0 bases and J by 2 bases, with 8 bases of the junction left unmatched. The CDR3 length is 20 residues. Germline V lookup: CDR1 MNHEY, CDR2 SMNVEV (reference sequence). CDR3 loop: CASSLSGGLAGGFTYNEQFF. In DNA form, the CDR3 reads TGTGCCAGCAGTTTATCGGGGGGACTAGCGGGGGGATTCACCTACAATGAGCAGTTCTTC.

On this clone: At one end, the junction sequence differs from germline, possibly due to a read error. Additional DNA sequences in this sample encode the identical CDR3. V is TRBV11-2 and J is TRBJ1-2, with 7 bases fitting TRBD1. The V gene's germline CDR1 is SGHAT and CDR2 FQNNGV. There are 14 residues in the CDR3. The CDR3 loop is CASNTGVSNYGYTF. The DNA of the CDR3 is TGTGCCAGCAACACAGGGGTTAGTAACTATGGCTACACCTTT.

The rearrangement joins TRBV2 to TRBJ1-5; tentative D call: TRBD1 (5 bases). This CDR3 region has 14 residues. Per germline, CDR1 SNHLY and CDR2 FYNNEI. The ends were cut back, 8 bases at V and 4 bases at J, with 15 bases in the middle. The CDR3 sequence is CASAPTAPNQPQHF. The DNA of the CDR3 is TGTGCCAGCGCCCCGACAGCGCCAAATCAGCCCCAGCATTTT.

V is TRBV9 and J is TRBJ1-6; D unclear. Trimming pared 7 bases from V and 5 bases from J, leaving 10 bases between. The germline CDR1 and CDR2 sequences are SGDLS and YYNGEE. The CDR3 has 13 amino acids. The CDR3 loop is CASSRDHNSPLHF. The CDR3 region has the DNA TGTGCCAGCTCCCGGGATCATAATTCACCCCTCCACTTT.

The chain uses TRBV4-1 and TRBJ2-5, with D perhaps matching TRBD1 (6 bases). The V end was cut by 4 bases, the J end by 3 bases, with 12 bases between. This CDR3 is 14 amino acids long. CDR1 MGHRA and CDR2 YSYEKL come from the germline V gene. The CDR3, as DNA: TGCGCCAGCAGCCCGGGGACACTCAAAGAGACCCAGTACTTC. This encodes CASSPGTLKETQYF.

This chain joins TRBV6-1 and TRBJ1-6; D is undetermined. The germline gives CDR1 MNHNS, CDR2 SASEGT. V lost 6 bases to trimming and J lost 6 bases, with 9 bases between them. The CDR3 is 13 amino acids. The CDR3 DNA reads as TGTGCCAGCAGCGAGCGGGCTAATTCACCCCTCCACTTT. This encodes CASSERANSPLHF.

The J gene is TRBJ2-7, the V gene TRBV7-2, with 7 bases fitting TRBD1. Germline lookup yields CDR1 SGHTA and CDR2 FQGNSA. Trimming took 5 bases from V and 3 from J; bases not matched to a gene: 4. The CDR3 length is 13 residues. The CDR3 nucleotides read TGTGCCAGCAGCACGGGACAGAACTACGAGCAGTACTTC. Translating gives CASSTGQNYEQYF.